The 4 T cell receptor beta chains below come from one sample, sequenced in a study of vaccination and CD4 T cells after COVID-19. These receptors lack a known antigen. The Oncomine TCR Beta short-read assay sequenced DNA from cultured CD4+ T cells. In TCRdb, the PCR reads were re-called with MiXCR into one record per CDR3 protein. The sample records tens of thousands of distinct CDR3 sequences, roughly 43% being singletons. Time point meaning: late sampling 161 to 241 days after vaccination in three convalescent patients. Treatment specified: roughly ten-day PBMC culture with coronavirus spike peptide pools or control peptides (ViraFEST assay). The specimen was CD4+ T cells from blood, cultured in vitro, collected about 7 months after SARS-CoV-2 vaccination. The receptors come from a human donor who had recovered from COVID-19.

This clonotype was observed a few times. The V and J genes are TRBV19 and TRBJ1-5, with a weak D call TRBD1 (6 bases). V was trimmed by 6 bases and J by 1 base, leaving 10 bases between them. Germline V gives CDR1 LNHDA, CDR2 SQIVND (reference sequence). The CDR3 contains 14 residues. CDR3: CASRGGGSNQPQHF. The CDR3 DNA sequence: TGTGCCAGTAGGGGAGGGGGAAGCAATCAGCCCCAGCATTTT. The complete variable domain, with remaining parts taken from reference TRBV19 and TRBJ1-5, reads DGGITQSPKYLFRKEGQNVTLSCEQNLNHDAMYWYRQDPGQGLRLIYYSQIVNDFQKGDIAEGYSVSREKKESFPLTVTSAQKNPTAFYLCASRGGGSNQPQHFGDGTRLSIL.

The sample holds a few counts of this clonotype. The chain employs TRBV7-2 and TRBJ2-1; unclear D gene. The CDR3 is 15 residues long. V gave up 1 base and J gave up 4 bases, with 11 bases separating them. In germline, CDR1 is SGHTA, CDR2 FQGNSA. This chain's CDR3 is CASSLVAQKYNEQFF. The CDR3 nucleotides are TGTGCCAGCAGCTTAGTTGCACAGAAGTACAATGAGCAGTTCTTC. Supplemented by reference TRBV7-2 and TRBJ2-1, the full variable domain reads GAGVSQSPSNKVTEKGKDVELRCDPISGHTALYWYRQSLGQGLEFLIYFQGNSAPDKSGLPSDRFSAERTGGSVSTLTIQRTQQEDSAVYLCASSLVAQKYNEQFFGPGTRLTVL.

The gene calls are TRBV28 and TRBJ2-5; 11 bases map to TRBD2. Germline V lookup: CDR1 MDHEN, CDR2 SYDVKM. J lost 2 bases, V lost 3 bases, and 2 bases had no gene match. The CDR3 is made up of 15 amino acids. The CDR3 DNA reads TGTGCCAGCAGTTTTAGCGGGAGGGCTCAAGAGACCCAGTACTTC. Its protein product is CASSFSGRAQETQYF.

The genes are TRBV5-4 and TRBJ2-1; TRBD2 aligns across 7 bases. Per germline, CDR1 SGHNT and CDR2 YYREEE (reference sequence). The J segment lost 4 bases and the V segment lost 2 bases, leaving 6 bases of the junction unmatched. This CDR3 spans 15 amino acids. CDR3 bases: TGTGCCAGCAGCTTAGTTTTTAGCGGGTACAATGAGCAGTTCTTC. Residues: CASSLVFSGYNEQFF.